The next 31 T cell receptor beta chains were all read from a single sample in a study of cytomegalovirus exposure and HLA in healthy donors. Only in-frame clones appear in the TCRdb table, and some are missing; sequencing was by immunoSEQ multiplex PCR. Of roughly 98,000 clones listed, roughly 87% are singletons. Sequencing input: PBMCs. All receptors derive from a man aged 18 to 35 in good health and CMV-seropositive.

The J gene is TRBJ2-6, the V gene TRBV15; D is uncertain. The CDR3 is 13 amino acids. The V gene lost 6 bases and the J gene lost 0 bases, with 3 bases spanning the gap. CDR1 is LNHNV and CDR2 is YYDKDF in the germline V gene (reference sequence). CDR3 loop: CATRLSGANVLTF. CDR3 sequence (DNA): TGTGCCACCAGACTCTCTGGGGCCAACGTCCTGACTTTC.

This clone counts as medium-sized (0.01 to 0.1%). The chain links TRBV29-1 to TRBJ1-2, with TRBD1 matching over 10 bases. CDR1 and CDR2 (germline): SQVTM, ANQGSEA. The CDR3 is 14 residues long. Trimming took 4 bases from V and 3 from J; bases not matched to a gene: 5. Here the CDR3 reads CSVVLTGGDYGYTF. The CDR3 DNA sequence: TGCAGCGTTGTATTGACAGGGGGCGACTATGGCTACACCTTC.

The count of this clone is one. The CDR3 protein is CASRDAGLAKYYNEQFF. In nucleotides, the CDR3 is TGTGCCAGCAGAGATGCGGGACTAGCTAAATATTACAATGAGCAGTTCTTC. This chain connects TRBV13 to TRBJ2-1, with TRBD2 matching 9 bases. After removal of 6 bases from V and 4 bases from J, the junction contained 13 bases not matched to a gene. The CDR3 contains 17 residues. Per the germline V gene, CDR1 is PRHDT and CDR2 is FYEKMQ (reference sequence).

The chain recombines TRBV27 with TRBJ2-3, with 7 bases that match TRBD1. This CDR3 contains 14 residues. CDR1 MNHEY and CDR2 SMNVEV come from the germline V gene (reference sequence). V was pared by 6 bases and J by 3 bases, with 6 bases of the junction left unmatched. CDR3 region: CASRQGVGTDTQYF. DNA of the CDR3: TGTGCCAGCAGGCAGGGGGTCGGGACAGATACGCAGTATTTT.

This clone was seen a few times. The genes are TRBV6-5 and TRBJ2-5; D is uncertain. Germline V gives CDR1 MNHEY, CDR2 SVGAGI. Trimming removed 7 bases from V and 1 base from J, with 10 bases in between. The CDR3 loop spans 13 amino acids. The CDR3 loop reads CASTYAPQETQYF. For the CDR3, the DNA is TGTGCCAGCACCTACGCTCCCCAAGAGACCCAGTACTTC.

This sequence joins TRBV7-2 and TRBJ2-3; possible D gene TRBD1, 5 bases. The CDR3 totals 14 residues. Per germline, CDR1 SGHTA and CDR2 FQGNSA. V was trimmed by 1 base and J by 0 bases, leaving 5 bases between them. The CDR3 DNA is TGTGCCAGCAGCTTAGGACAGAGCACAGATACGCAGTATTTT. It codes for CASSLGQSTDTQYF.

V usage is TRBV9 and J usage is TRBJ2-1; TRBD2 matches at 8 bases. The germline CDR1 and CDR2 sequences are SGDLS and YYNGEE. The CDR3 spans 15 residues. J lost 4 bases, V lost 3 bases, and 6 bases had no gene match. CDR3 loop: CASSETGLDYNEQFF. The CDR3 coding sequence is TGTGCCAGCAGCGAAACGGGACTAGATTACAATGAGCAGTTCTTC.

The rearrangement uses TRBV5-4 and TRBJ2-2; D remains ambiguous. This CDR3 has 14 amino acids. Trimming removed 5 bases at V and 2 bases at J, with 10 bases between. Germline-derived CDR1 and CDR2 are SGHNT and YYREEE (reference sequence). The CDR3: CASSISLNTGELFF. CDR3 DNA: TGTGCCAGCAGTATTTCACTCAACACCGGGGAGCTGTTTTTT.

This chain joins TRBV11-2 and TRBJ1-2; D gene ambiguous. Between the trimmed V and J ends, which lost 7 bases and 4 bases, there was a span of 19 bases. This CDR3 has 15 residues. Germline V CDR1 and CDR2: SGHAT, FQNNGV. In DNA, the CDR3 is TGTGCCAGCACCCCACTCCTCGAATCCGCCTATGGCTACACCTTC. This translates into CASTPLLESAYGYTF.

The chain uses TRBV6-5 and TRBJ1-1, with D tentatively TRBD1 (5 bases). The V end lost 0 bases, the J end lost 8 bases, and 19 bases lay between the germline ends. Germline V CDR1 and CDR2: MNHEY, SVGAGI. CDR3 length equals 16 residues. CDR3 DNA sequence: TGTGCCAGCAGTTACTCAATCGGGGGAGGGGTAGGGGAAGCTTTCTTT. This sequence encodes CASSYSIGGGVGEAFF.

V and J are TRBV5-4 and TRBJ1-2; 9 bases are shared with TRBD1. From germline, CDR1 is SGHNT and CDR2 YYREEE (reference sequence). The V segment lost 5 bases and the J segment 2 bases; nucleotides outside the gene matches: 4. The CDR3 spans 14 residues. The CDR3 sequence is CASRETGGNYGYTF. The CDR3, as DNA: TGTGCCAGCAGAGAGACAGGGGGGAACTATGGCTACACCTTC.

V usage is TRBV7-9 and J usage is TRBJ2-6, with D possibly TRBD1 on 6 matching bases. The CDR3 consists of 15 residues. V lost 7 bases, J lost 1 base, and 11 bases lay in between. CDR1 SEHNR and CDR2 FQNEAQ come from the germline V gene (reference sequence). The CDR3 DNA reads as TGTGCCAGCATGGACACAGGGTCTGGGGCCAACGTCCTGACTTTC. This encodes CASMDTGSGANVLTF.

V usage is TRBV11-1 and J usage is TRBJ2-7; D unclear. The CDR3 length is 13 residues. CDR1 is SGHAT, CDR2 FQDESV, per germline (reference sequence). V lost 4 bases and J 2 bases, leaving 9 bases between the germline ends. The CDR3 region is CASSSNRAYEQYF. The CDR3 DNA reads as TGTGCCAGCAGCTCCAACCGGGCCTACGAGCAGTACTTC.

This chain joins TRBV4-1 and TRBJ1-4; D is undetermined. CDR3 length: 14 amino acids. The ends were cut back, 1 base at V and 3 bases at J, with 6 bases in the middle. CDR1 is MGHRA, CDR2 YSYEKL, per germline. The CDR3 sequence is CASSQGPANEKLFF. The CDR3 nucleotides read TGCGCCAGCAGCCAAGGTCCGGCTAATGAAAAACTGTTTTTT.

The chain employs TRBV4-3 and TRBJ2-5; D may be TRBD2 (6 bases). Germline values: CDR1 LGHNA, CDR2 YSLEER. This CDR3 has 14 amino acids. Trimming stripped 0 bases from V and 5 bases from J, with 10 bases between. The CDR3 sequence is CASSQDTSRETQYF. In DNA form, the CDR3 reads TGCGCCAGCAGCCAAGATACTAGCCGGGAGACCCAGTACTTC.

J is TRBJ2-1 and V is TRBV27, with 10 bases lining up with TRBD2. The germline CDR1 and CDR2 sequences are MNHEY and SMNVEV (reference sequence). This CDR3 is 17 amino acids long. V was pared by 5 bases and J by 5 bases, with 12 bases of the junction left unmatched. The CDR3: CASSPLRTSGGNNEQFF. CDR3 sequence (DNA): TGTGCCAGCAGTCCCCTCCGGACTAGCGGCGGAAACAATGAGCAGTTCTTC.

The chain uses TRBV27 and TRBJ1-5; possible D gene TRBD1, 6 bases. The V end lost 3 bases, the J end lost 1 base, and 10 bases lay between the germline ends. This CDR3 region has 15 residues. The germline V gene has CDR1 MNHEY and CDR2 SMNVEV (reference sequence). The chain's CDR3 is CASSFKGTSNQPQHF. The CDR3 nucleotides read TGTGCCAGCAGTTTTAAGGGGACAAGCAATCAGCCCCAGCATTTT.

This chain links TRBV5-1 with TRBJ1-4, with 9 bases lining up with TRBD1. The CDR3 covers 15 residues. Germline CDR1 reads SGHRS; CDR2 reads YFSETQ. The trim removed 2 bases at V and 4 bases at J, leaving 3 bases unmatched. The CDR3 protein is CASSLQGAVNEKLFF. In DNA, the CDR3 is TGCGCCAGCAGCTTACAGGGGGCGGTTAATGAAAAACTGTTTTTT.

V and J are TRBV11-2 and TRBJ2-2; a weak D match, TRBD1 (6 bases). In germline, CDR1 is SGHAT, CDR2 FQNNGV. The CDR3 consists of 13 residues. The V end was cut by 3 bases, the J end by 6 bases, with 8 bases between. CDR3 bases: TGTGCCAGCAGCTTTGAGGGGGCCGGGGAGCTGTTTTTT. Translation: CASSFEGAGELFF.

The genes are TRBV9 and TRBJ2-4, with a tentative D call TRBD2 (6 bases). The CDR3 covers 15 residues. The V gene lost 2 bases and the J gene lost 1 base, with 10 bases spanning the gap. CDR1 is SGDLS and CDR2 is YYNGEE in the germline V gene. For the CDR3, the DNA is TGTGCCAGCAGCGTCGGCGGGACGGCCAAAAACATTCAGTACTTC. It translates to CASSVGGTAKNIQYF.

This clone was picked up one time. The chain has TRBV19 and TRBJ2-1; the D is unclear. CDR1 LNHDA and CDR2 SQIVND come from the germline V gene (reference sequence). This CDR3 has 13 residues. The V end was cut by 3 bases, the J end by 3 bases, with 6 bases between. CDR3 DNA sequence: TGTGCCAGTAGTATCACAGTCTACAATGAGCAGTTCTTC. This translates into CASSITVYNEQFF.

This chain uses TRBV2 with TRBJ2-7, with 7 bases aligning to TRBD1. The CDR3 runs 16 residues. Germline CDR1 is SNHLY and CDR2 is FYNNEI. The junction had 10 bases not matched to a gene; V was cut back by 2 bases and J by 3 bases. This chain's CDR3 is CASSENLGQANYEQYF. Written as DNA, the CDR3 is TGTGCCAGCAGTGAAAATCTTGGACAGGCAAACTACGAGCAGTACTTC.

This rearrangement joins TRBV11-2 to TRBJ2-1; 9 bases map to TRBD2. The CDR3 spans 16 residues. Trimming took 3 bases from V and 4 from J; bases not matched to a gene: 7. CDR1 is SGHAT and CDR2 is FQNNGV in the germline V gene. This CDR3 is CASSFFLAGQYNEQFF. DNA for the CDR3: TGTGCCAGCAGCTTTTTTCTAGCGGGGCAATACAATGAGCAGTTCTTC.

This clone appeared many times. This chain joins TRBV5-6 and TRBJ1-6; D gene uncertain. This CDR3 has 14 residues. Germline assignment: CDR1 SGHDT and CDR2 YYEEEE. Deletions cut 4 bases from V and 7 bases from J, with 12 bases between. The CDR3 DNA is TGTGCCAGCAGCCGAGATCGTTCGAATTCACCCCTCCACTTT. As protein: CASSRDRSNSPLHF.

This clone was seen once. This sequence joins TRBV11-2 and TRBJ2-6; 8 bases are shared with TRBD1. Germline CDR1 is SGHAT and CDR2 is FQNNGV. This CDR3 region has 20 residues. With V trimmed by 0 bases and J by 0 bases, 10 bases remained unmatched. CDR3 nucleotide sequence: TGTGCCAGCAGCTTAGACTATATCCGGACAGGGCTCTCTGGGGCCAACGTCCTGACTTTC. Protein sequence: CASSLDYIRTGLSGANVLTF.

This chain connects TRBV19 to TRBJ2-5, with 7 bases fitting TRBD2. CDR1 LNHDA and CDR2 SQIVND come from the germline V gene (reference sequence). The ends lost 5 bases at V and 5 bases at J; junction bases unmatched: 14. The CDR3 is 16 residues long. This chain's CDR3 is CASSPQRGGGVETQYF. As DNA, the CDR3 is TGTGCCAGTAGTCCCCAGCGGGGCGGTGGGGTGGAGACCCAGTACTTC.

The V gene is TRBV4-3, the J gene TRBJ2-7; D remains unclear. Germline assignment: CDR1 LGHNA and CDR2 YSLEER. Trimming shortened V by 0 bases and J by 2 bases, and 11 bases separated the two germline ends. The CDR3 has 15 residues. The DNA of the CDR3 is TGCGCCAGCAGCCAAGATCGGGTGATTGCCTACGAGCAGTACTTC. Amino acid sequence: CASSQDRVIAYEQYF.

Details on this clone: The same CDR3 also results from other DNA sequences found in this sample. The chain links TRBV2 to TRBJ1-1, with TRBD1 matching 7 bases. The CDR3 contains 15 residues. The germline V gene encodes CDR1 SNHLY and CDR2 FYNNEI. The V segment lost 6 bases and the J segment 0 bases; nucleotides outside the gene matches: 7. In nucleotides, the CDR3 is TGTGCCAGCAGCACCCGACAGGGACTGAACACTGAAGCTTTCTTT. This codes for CASSTRQGLNTEAFF.

The rearrangement joins TRBV2 to TRBJ2-2; the D gene is possibly TRBD1 (5 bases). CDR1 is SNHLY and CDR2 is FYNNEI in the germline V gene. CDR3 length: 16 amino acids. V was cut by 7 bases and J by 1 base, with 16 bases left in between. The CDR3 nucleotides read TGTGCCAGCATTCCAACTTCGACAGTGAACACCGGGGAGCTGTTTTTT. Its translation: CASIPTSTVNTGELFF.

CDR3 protein: CSVGGTGVDGEQFF. The CDR3, as DNA: TGCAGCGTTGGGGGGACAGGCGTGGATGGTGAGCAGTTCTTC. This chain uses TRBV29-1 with TRBJ2-1; 8 nucleotides match TRBD1. The V gene's germline CDR1 is SQVTM and CDR2 ANQGSEA. The CDR3 covers 14 residues. The J segment lost 9 bases and the V segment lost 4 bases, leaving 11 bases of the junction unmatched.

A single count supports this clone. J is TRBJ1-3 and V is TRBV29-1, with 7 bases fitting TRBD1. The length of the CDR3 is 16 residues. The germline V gene encodes CDR1 SQVTM and CDR2 ANQGSEA. After removal of 7 bases from V and 0 bases from J, the junction contained 12 bases not matched to a gene. The chain's CDR3 is CSARGGRADSGNTIYF. The CDR3 coding sequence is TGCAGCGCCCGAGGGGGCAGGGCAGACTCTGGAAACACCATATATTTT.